This T cell receptor (beta chain) was documented in a study of T cell responses to AZD1222 COVID-19 vaccine. Pooling was applied to second doses at about 4 or about 12 weeks. The CDR3 extends over 15 amino acids. V was pared by 4 bases and J by 4 bases, with 17 bases between. The germline V gene has CDR1 MNHEY and CDR2 SVGAGI. Clones were sequenced by immunoSEQ multiplex PCR, and TCRdb holds only the in-frame ones, with some missing. The sample has 70,000 to 95,000 clones, under 95% seen once. In regard to this clone: The antigen is unknown.

Overall study findings and caveats: The donor cohort was predominantly white British with a female majority, and clonal diversity may have been underestimated. Spike-specific TCRs gained breadth and depth after people received two AZD1222 doses. Epitopes outside B.1.351 and B.1.1.7 mutated regions reportedly drew nearly half of spike TCRs.

The sequenced sample was peripheral blood, obtained 28 days after the second AZD1222 dose. The chain employs TRBV6-5 and TRBJ2-7; D may be TRBD1 or TRBD2 (5 bases each). This TCR came from an adult who received the AZD1222 COVID-19 vaccine. The CDR3 DNA follows: TGTGCCAGCAGTTCCCGGGACCGTATAGGGTACGAGCAGTACTTC. Protein sequence: CASSSRDRIGYEQYF.